The 3 T cell receptor beta chains listed next were all sequenced from one sample in a study. TCRdb itself ran the RT-PCR reads through MiXCR, one entry per CDR3 protein. The sample consists of hundreds of thousands of distinct CDR3 sequences, approximately 15% of them appearing once. The sequenced material came from memory CD4+ T cells from blood. The receptor set was obtained from a female donor in good health, serving as a healthy control.

V is TRBV20-1 and J is TRBJ2-6; D may match TRBD1 or TRBD2 (5 bases each). The CDR3 is 16 residues long. Looked up from germline, CDR1 is DFQATT and CDR2 is SNEGSKA (reference sequence). V was shortened by 3 bases and J by 4 bases, with 16 bases between the two germline ends. The CDR3 DNA sequence: TGCAGTGCTAGCCCCCCAGGGAGTGCCGGGGCCAACGTCCTGACTTTC. It translates to CSASPPGSAGANVLTF.

J is TRBJ1-1 and V is TRBV18; D gene uncertain. Germline assignment: CDR1 KGHSH and CDR2 LQKENI. The CDR3 sequence is 13 residues long. With 2 bases removed from V and 3 bases from J, the gap between germline ends came to 7 bases. The CDR3 protein is CASSPFTDTEAFF. The DNA of the CDR3 is TGTGCCAGCTCACCATTTACAGACACTGAAGCTTTCTTT.

This chain connects TRBV9 to TRBJ2-3; no definite D call. The CDR3 contains 14 residues. The V gene's germline CDR1 is SGDLS and CDR2 YYNGEE. Trimming pared 7 bases from V and 2 bases from J, leaving 14 bases between. DNA of the CDR3: TGTGCCAGCTCACGGGCGGTCCTCACAGATACGCAGTATTTT. It yields the protein CASSRAVLTDTQYF. The entire variable domain, with the rest obtained from reference TRBV9 and TRBJ2-3, is as follows: DSGVTQTPKHLITATGQRVTLRCSPRSGDLSVYWYQQSLDQGLQFLIQYYNGEERAKGNILERFSAQQFPDLHSELNLSSLELGDSALYFCASSRAVLTDTQYFGPGTRLTVL.